Shown below are 30 T cell receptor beta chains from a single sample sequenced in a study of technical replicates of blood from several donors. The assay was immunoSEQ multiplex PCR, and TCRdb's table has in-frame clones only and misses some. The sample has tens of thousands of clones, roughly 97% seen once. Specimen: T cells isolated from PBMCs. The source is a human donor in good health.

The CDR3 DNA reads as TGTGCCAGCAGACTGGGACAGTTTTATAATTCACCCCTCCACTTT. Encoded protein: CASRLGQFYNSPLHF. The rearrangement joins TRBV27 to TRBJ1-6; 7 bases agree with TRBD1. Germline loops: CDR1 MNHEY, CDR2 SMNVEV (reference sequence). CDR3 size: 15 residues. V shed 6 bases, J shed 4 bases, and the junction held 6 bases outside the gene matches.

CDR3 DNA sequence: TGTGCCAGCAGTTTCCGGGACAGGTCCCTCGAGCAGTACTTC. It is translated as CASSFRDRSLEQYF. V is TRBV5-8 and J is TRBJ2-7; 8 nucleotides align to TRBD1. With 5 bases clipped from V and 6 bases from J, the junction kept 10 bases outside the gene matches. This CDR3 has 14 residues. CDR1 and CDR2 from the germline V gene are SGHTS and YDEGEE.

The V gene is TRBV9, the J gene TRBJ2-5, with 7 bases that match TRBD2. Germline CDR1 reads SGDLS; CDR2 reads YYNGEE. This CDR3 comprises 13 residues. J lost 3 bases, V lost 6 bases, and 5 bases had no gene match. CDR3 nucleotide sequence: TGTGCCAGCAAGTCAGGGAGGGAAGAGACCCAGTACTTC. This sequence encodes CASKSGREETQYF.

This clone was observed once. This chain's CDR3 is CASSPWTSGGYEQYF. The DNA for the CDR3 is TGCGCCAGCAGCCCCTGGACTAGCGGGGGCTACGAGCAGTACTTC. The chain is built from TRBV5-1 and TRBJ2-7, with 13 bases fitting TRBD2. Germline V lookup: CDR1 SGHRS, CDR2 YFSETQ. The V segment lost 4 bases and the J segment 3 bases; nucleotides outside the gene matches: 4. The CDR3 contains 15 residues.

V and J are TRBV30 and TRBJ1-5, with TRBD1 as a possible D gene (6 bases). The CDR3 runs to 14 residues. Germline lookup yields CDR1 GTSNPN and CDR2 SVGIG (reference sequence). V lost 3 bases and J lost 4, with 13 bases in between. The CDR3 DNA reads as TGTGCCTGGAGCGAAGGGACACCGAATCAGCCCCAGCATTTT. It codes for CAWSEGTPNQPQHF. The complete variable domain, with remaining parts taken from reference TRBV30 and TRBJ1-5, reads SQTIHQWPATLVQPVGSPLSLECTVEGTSNPNLYWYRQAAGRGLQLLFYSVGIGQISSEVPQNLSASRPQDRQFILSSKKLLLSDSGFYLCAWSEGTPNQPQHFGDGTRLSIL.

A single count supports this clone. The chain uses TRBV2 and TRBJ2-7; 8 nucleotides agree with TRBD2. Germline values: CDR1 SNHLY, CDR2 FYNNEI. The trim removed 9 bases at V and 6 bases at J, leaving 10 bases unmatched. The CDR3 is made up of 13 amino acids. CDR3: CASDSGKGLEQYF. The DNA of the CDR3 is TGTGCCAGTGATAGCGGGAAGGGGCTCGAGCAGTACTTC.

V gene TRBV10-3 combines with J gene TRBJ1-2; 7 positions match TRBD1. V shed 0 bases, J shed 10 bases, and the junction held 8 bases outside the gene matches. Germline V gene data show CDR1 as ENHRY and CDR2 as SYGVKD. The CDR3 is made up of 14 amino acids. The CDR3 loop is CAISESTGWVNYTF. The DNA for the CDR3 is TGTGCCATCAGTGAGTCGACAGGGTGGGTGAACTACACCTTC.

The chain recombines TRBV7-6 with TRBJ2-2; no definite D call. The CDR3 length is 16 residues. V lost 0 bases to trimming and J lost 3 bases, with 11 bases between them. Germline lookup yields CDR1 SGHVS and CDR2 FNYEAQ. The CDR3, as DNA: TGTGCCAGCAGCTTAGCGCGTCGCAGGTACACCGGGGAGCTGTTTTTT. As protein: CASSLARRRYTGELFF.

This chain joins TRBV10-1 and TRBJ2-1; 9 bases are shared with TRBD2. CDR1 WNHNN and CDR2 SYGVQD come from the germline V gene (reference sequence). The CDR3 length is 13 residues. The ends lost 5 bases at V and 6 bases at J; junction bases unmatched: 2. Here the CDR3 reads CASSLTSGNEQFF. The CDR3 DNA reads as TGCGCCAGCAGTCTGACTAGCGGCAATGAGCAGTTCTTC.

As regards this clone: An end of the junction does not agree with germline; a read error may underlie this. The chain combines TRBV7-7 with TRBJ2-7; 10 bases agree with TRBD1. This CDR3 is 15 amino acids long. From germline, CDR1 is SSHAT and CDR2 FNYEAQ (reference sequence). CDR3 region: CASSPGTGASYEQYF. The CDR3 DNA sequence: TGTGCTAGCAGCCCCGGGACAGGGGCTTCCTACGAGCAGTACTTC.

This chain joins TRBV30 and TRBJ2-7; TRBD1 agrees at 7 bases. J lost 1 base, V lost 0 bases, and 6 bases had no gene match. The CDR3 is 15 amino acids. From germline, CDR1 is GTSNPN and CDR2 SVGIG (reference sequence). The CDR3 region has the DNA TGTGCCTGGAGTGTACGGGGACAGCTTTCCTACGAGCAGTACTTC. It translates to CAWSVRGQLSYEQYF.

The V and J genes are TRBV2 and TRBJ2-7; D possibly corresponds to TRBD1 (6 bases). V was cut by 2 bases and J by 7 bases, with 18 bases left in between. The CDR3 has 15 residues. Germline V CDR1 and CDR2: SNHLY, FYNNEI. The DNA for the CDR3 is TGTGCCAGCAGTGAAATTCGTAGAGGGGGAATGGAGCAGTACTTC. This gives the protein CASSEIRRGGMEQYF.

This clone was observed a single time. The chain is built from TRBV28 and TRBJ2-1, with TRBD2 identical over 8 bases. Germline trimming cut 5 bases from V and 4 bases from J; bases unmatched to any gene: 13. This CDR3 contains 17 residues. CDR1 is MDHEN and CDR2 is SYDVKM in the germline V gene. CDR3 sequence reads: CASSMRTSLNFYNEQFF. CDR3 DNA sequence: TGTGCCAGCAGTATGAGGACTAGCTTGAACTTTTACAATGAGCAGTTCTTC.

This clone was counted once. The chain employs TRBV10-1 and TRBJ2-3, with TRBD1 matching over 7 bases. CDR3 length equals 16 residues. Germline CDR1 WNHNN, CDR2 SYGVQD (reference sequence). Germline trimming cut 0 bases from V and 3 bases from J; bases unmatched to any gene: 6. CDR3 amino acids: CASSESTGHGTDTQYF. CDR3 DNA: TGCGCCAGCAGTGAGTCGACAGGGCACGGGACAGATACGCAGTATTTT.

V gene TRBV6-4 combines with J gene TRBJ2-1, with 7 bases that match TRBD2. The CDR3 is 14 residues long. CDR1 and CDR2 (germline): MRHNA, SNTAGT. Trimming cost V 5 bases and J 8 bases; bases outside gene matches: 9. The CDR3 loop is CASSRSHGGDEQFF. The CDR3 DNA sequence: TGTGCCAGCAGTCGATCCCATGGGGGGGATGAGCAGTTCTTC.

V gene TRBV4-1 combines with J gene TRBJ2-1, with D possibly matching TRBD1 (6 bases). V gave up 1 base and J gave up 0 bases, with 10 bases separating them. Per the germline V gene, CDR1 is MGHRA and CDR2 is YSYEKL. The CDR3 consists of 16 residues. The CDR3: CASSQGRGPSYNEQFF. The CDR3 DNA follows: TGCGCCAGCAGCCAAGGCAGGGGTCCCTCCTACAATGAGCAGTTCTTC.

The J gene is TRBJ2-1, the V gene TRBV27; 10 positions agree with TRBD2. This CDR3 is built from 14 residues. Germline assignment: CDR1 MNHEY and CDR2 SMNVEV (reference sequence). V lost 5 bases, J lost 7 bases, and 5 bases stayed unmatched. The DNA for the CDR3 is TGTGCCAGCAGTCTTGGACTAGCGGCGAATGAGCAGTTCTTC. This translates into CASSLGLAANEQFF.

This clone was seen only once. The chain combines TRBV28 with TRBJ1-1; D not resolved. The V end lost 5 bases, the J end lost 2 bases, and 9 bases lay between the germline ends. Looked up from germline, CDR1 is MDHEN and CDR2 is SYDVKM. The CDR3 spans 13 residues. Written as DNA, the CDR3 is TGTGCCAGCAGTCTCTCCCTTAACACTGAAGCTTTCTTT. It translates to CASSLSLNTEAFF.

The count of this clone is one. The chain combines TRBV11-2 with TRBJ2-3; D is perhaps TRBD1 (6 bases). The germline CDR1 and CDR2 sequences are SGHAT and FQNNGV. The V and J ends lost 5 bases and 2 bases respectively, with 11 bases between them. This CDR3 spans 14 amino acids. The CDR3 loop is CASSPRGTTDTQYF. In DNA form, the CDR3 reads TGTGCCAGCAGCCCTAGGGGGACCACAGATACGCAGTATTTT.

J is TRBJ2-7 and V is TRBV21-1; TRBD2, as called in the table, went unchecked against the DNA. TRBV21-1 is annotated as a pseudogene. This CDR3 contains 16 residues. The CDR3 DNA reads as TGTGCCACCATCGGGGGACTAGCGGGAGTATCGCGCGAGCAGTACTTC. Its translation is CATIGGLAGVSREQYF.

The chain uses TRBV5-8 and TRBJ1-2, with 9 bases identical to TRBD1. Germline trimming cut 4 bases from V and 5 bases from J; bases unmatched to any gene: 6. Per germline, CDR1 SGHTS and CDR2 YDEGEE. The CDR3 extends over 14 amino acids. CDR3 residues: CASSTRDRVYGYTF. For the CDR3, the DNA is TGTGCCAGCAGCACCCGGGACAGGGTGTATGGCTACACCTTC.

The genes are TRBV6-1 and TRBJ2-3; possibly TRBD1 for D (6 bases). The CDR3 has 15 amino acids. Per the germline V gene, CDR1 is MNHNS and CDR2 is SASEGT. The V and J ends lost 7 bases and 4 bases respectively, with 18 bases between them. The CDR3 DNA is TGTGCCAGCACGAAAGGACAGTTTGGAGCAGATACGCAGTATTTT. It codes for CASTKGQFGADTQYF.

V usage is TRBV5-1 and J usage is TRBJ2-3, with 10 bases fitting TRBD2. The CDR3 runs 18 residues. Germline trimming cut 0 bases from V and 0 bases from J; bases unmatched to any gene: 7. Germline CDR1 SGHRS, CDR2 YFSETQ. This CDR3 reads CASSLDLAGGSSTDTQYF. As DNA, the CDR3 is TGCGCCAGCAGCTTGGATTTAGCGGGGGGATCTAGCACAGATACGCAGTATTTT.

The V and J genes are TRBV2 and TRBJ2-7, with 9 bases aligning to TRBD1. Germline CDR1 SNHLY, CDR2 FYNNEI. This CDR3 region has 13 residues. Trimming cost V 8 bases and J 4 bases; bases outside gene matches: 6. This CDR3 reads CASGGQGRYEQYF. The CDR3 coding sequence is TGTGCCAGCGGCGGACAGGGGCGGTACGAGCAGTACTTC.

The chain links TRBV2 to TRBJ2-1; TRBD2 matches 9 bases. The junction had 6 bases not matched to a gene; V was cut back by 6 bases and J by 0 bases. The CDR3 runs to 16 residues. Germline CDR1 is SNHLY and CDR2 is FYNNEI. CDR3 sequence: CASSEFSGSSYNEQFF. DNA of the CDR3: TGTGCCAGCAGCGAATTTAGCGGGAGCTCCTACAATGAGCAGTTCTTC.

The chain has TRBV5-4 and TRBJ2-3, with TRBD2 matching over 9 bases. V was clipped by 0 bases and J by 2 bases; unmatched bases: 7. This CDR3 has 17 residues. Germline CDR1 reads SGHNT; CDR2 reads YYREEE (reference sequence). The CDR3 DNA reads as TGTGCCAGCAGCTTGGCCTTAGCGGGGGACTCCACAGATACGCAGTATTTT. Its protein is CASSLALAGDSTDTQYF. Full variable domain (rest looked up from reference TRBV5-4 and TRBJ2-3): ETGVTQSPTHLIKTRGQQVTLRCSSQSGHNTVSWYQQALGQGPQFIFQYYREEENGRGNFPPRFSGLQFPNYSSELNVNALELDDSALYLCASSLALAGDSTDTQYFGPGTRLTVL.

The CDR3 coding sequence is TGTGCCAGCAGTTACCTATCGAACACTGAAGCTTTCTTT. Translating it yields CASSYLSNTEAFF. The chain employs TRBV6-5 and TRBJ1-1; D unclear. The CDR3 is 13 residues long. Germline V lookup: CDR1 MNHEY, CDR2 SVGAGI. V gave up 2 bases and J gave up 1 base, with 5 bases separating them.

The chain carries TRBV5-1 and TRBJ2-7; 7 nucleotides match TRBD1. V trimming: 1 base; J trimming: 5 bases; junction bases outside the gene matches: 15. The CDR3 loop spans 17 amino acids. The germline CDR1 and CDR2 sequences are SGHRS and YFSETQ. CDR3 protein: CASSLRTGTALADEQYF. In DNA, the CDR3 is TGCGCCAGCAGCTTGAGGACCGGGACAGCACTGGCGGACGAGCAGTACTTC.

The chain joins TRBV6-5 to TRBJ1-5, with D perhaps TRBD1 (6 bases). This CDR3 has 15 amino acids. Germline values: CDR1 MNHEY, CDR2 SVGAGI. Trimming shortened V by 6 bases and J by 0 bases, and 12 bases separated the two germline ends. CDR3 DNA sequence: TGTGCCAGCAGCACTTACAGGGATAGCAATCAGCCCCAGCATTTT. Its translation: CASSTYRDSNQPQHF.

The chain combines TRBV4-1 with TRBJ2-5; D unclear. The CDR3 sequence is 15 residues long. Germline CDR1 MGHRA, CDR2 YSYEKL. With 0 bases removed from V and 1 base from J, the gap between germline ends came to 9 bases. CDR3 residues: CASSQDRRLQETQYF. The CDR3 region has the DNA TGCGCCAGCAGCCAAGATAGGCGGCTCCAAGAGACCCAGTACTTC.